These T cell receptor beta chains were read from a single sample in a study of T cell responses to AZD1222 COVID-19 vaccine. Produced via immunoSEQ multiplex PCR; TCRdb's table is partial and in-frame only. The table has over 95,000 clones, roughly 92% seen once. The sample was peripheral blood, taken on day 0 of AZD1222 vaccination. Receptor source: an adult in good health. Each CDR3 is given with its conserved first and last residue. Expanded clones get a size class; other rows say once, few or many, or leave the size out.

TRBV14	TRBJ1-6	NA	CASSQDLPGTGNSPLHF
TRBV2	TRBJ1-2	NA	CASSGDEGADTF
TRBV19	TRBJ2-1	NA	CASINSRGSYNEQFF
TRBV11-2	TRBJ1-2	NA	CASSPQWGDGYTF
TRBV5-1	TRBJ2-3	NA	CASSLARGSSTDTQYF
TRBV9	TRBJ2-2	NA	CASSIGQGGTGELFF
TRBV6-5	TRBJ2-5	NA	CASSYSGGVKETQYF
TRBV10-3	TRBJ1-4	NA	CAAGDRGWEKLFF
TRBV11-2	TRBJ2-5	NA	CASSAGTENAQETQYF
TRBV11-2	TRBJ1-2	NA	CASTPTPGSGYTF
TRBV19	TRBJ1-1	once	CASSPRENTEAFF
TRBV12-3/TRBV12-4	TRBJ1-6	NA	CASSLGLNSPLHF
TRBV14	TRBJ1-2	NA	CASSQVTVGGYTF
TRBV10-3	TRBJ2-1	NA	CASQGAGAGEQFF
TRBV4-2	TRBJ1-6	NA	CASSHRDASPLHF
TRBV6-2/TRBV6-3	TRBJ2-5	NA	CASSHGSTSARETQYF
TRBV10-3	TRBJ2-7	NA	CAISEAYPSGRSSSYEQYF
TRBV27	TRBJ2-2	NA	CASRGLANTGELFF
TRBV6-5	TRBJ2-5	NA	CASSWGTGGEETQYF
TRBV3-1/TRBV3-2	TRBJ2-1	NA	CASSQRRRGPHGYEQFF
TRBV6-5	TRBJ2-3	NA	CASSYGGRSTDTQYF
TRBV5-1	TRBJ1-2	NA	CASSSTGNYGYTF
TRBV5-1	TRBJ2-2	once	CASSLGAGKVSGELFF
TRBV5-1	TRBJ1-2	NA	CASSLGGQLYGYTF
TRBV3-1/TRBV3-2	TRBJ2-1	NA	CASSPTSSSYNEQFF
TRBV2	TRBJ2-1	NA	CASKDYYPYNEQFF
TRBV3-1/TRBV3-2	TRBJ1-1	NA	CASTPLGHQNTEAFF
TRBV24-1	TRBJ2-1	NA	CATSDSSGGPYNEQFF
TRBV4-1	TRBJ2-4	once	CASSQVYRGENIQYF
TRBV5-1	TRBJ1-6	NA	CASSLGLTRDSPLHF
TRBV19	TRBJ2-1	NA	CASIDSTNEQFF
TRBV7-9	TRBJ2-7	NA	CASSAGTGPYEQYF